Below are 12 T cell receptor beta chains sequenced from a single sample in a study of glioma-infiltrating T cells (dated by TCRdb to between 2015 and 2016). TCRdb records Illumina MiSeq as the sequencer. The iRepertoire nested amplicon-rescue multiplex PCR (arm-PCR) platform was used to amplify TCR alpha and beta CDR3 regions from RNA. TCRdb's own reprocessing of the public reads used fastp at Q25 and MiXCR and kept productive beta chains. Rows with one shared CDR3 protein collapse into an entry with the most common genes and DNA. The sample has more than 300,000 distinct CDR3 sequences on record, about 40% of them singletons. The ten most abundant clones make up about 12% of the sample. Sequencing input: glioma tissue, nonneoplastic brain tissue, or PBMCs (not recorded which). These TCRs come from a human donor with low-grade glioma or glioblastoma, undergoing nonglioma brain surgery, or in good health (not recorded which).

The chain employs TRBV20-1 and TRBJ2-7; TRBD2 might be the D (6 bases). This CDR3 has 13 amino acids. Germline CDR1 DFQATT, CDR2 SNEGSKA (reference sequence). V was cut by 4 bases and J by 5 bases, with 15 bases left in between. The CDR3, as DNA: TGCAGTGCTAATCTTGGGGGGAACCACGAGCAGTACTTC. Its translation is CSANLGGNHEQYF.

The table lists this clonotype with many counts. J is TRBJ1-5 and V is TRBV6-1; D not resolved. Germline loops: CDR1 MNHNS, CDR2 SASEGT. The ends were cut back, 0 bases at V and 0 bases at J, with 15 bases in the middle. The CDR3 runs 18 residues. The CDR3 nucleotides are TGTGCCAGCAGTGAAGCTTCCCGAGGCCGGAATAGCAATCAGCCCCAGCATTTT. This translates into CASSEASRGRNSNQPQHF.

Note on this clonotype: A read error may explain this, as a much larger clone is one base away. This rearrangement joins TRBV27 to TRBJ2-2, with TRBD2 as a possible D gene (5 bases). This CDR3 is built from 14 residues. The germline CDR1 and CDR2 sequences are MNHEY and SMNVEV (reference sequence). The CDR3 DNA reads TGTGTCAGCAGTTTATCTAGCCCGGGCGGGGAGCTGTTTTTT. It is translated as CVSSLSSPGGELFF.

The chain links TRBV28 to TRBJ2-3; D possibly matches TRBD1 or TRBD2 (7 bases each). Germline CDR1 MDHEN, CDR2 SYDVKM. The CDR3 loop spans 15 amino acids. V was shortened by 1 base and J by 6 bases, with 14 bases between the two germline ends. CDR3 nucleotides: TGTGCCAGCAGTTTATTGGGAGGGGGCCCGGATACGCAGTATTTT. Translation: CASSLLGGGPDTQYF.

On this clonotype itself: An end of the junction differs from the germline gene, which may be a read error. V and J are TRBV27 and TRBJ1-5; no definite D call. The CDR3 is made up of 15 amino acids. CDR1 MNHEY and CDR2 SMNVEV come from the germline V gene (reference sequence). The CDR3 sequence is CAGSLSSGLDQPQHF. CDR3 bases: TGTGCCGGCAGTTTATCATCGGGGTTGGACCAGCCCCAGCATTTT.

The chain carries TRBV10-3 and TRBJ1-1; D is ambiguous. Germline CDR1 ENHRY, CDR2 SYGVKD. CDR3 length: 15 residues. V lost 1 base, J lost 1 base, and 10 bases lay in between. The CDR3 DNA follows: TGTGCCATCAGTGAGTTGTATAGACGGAACACTGAAGCTTTCTTT. It specifies CAISELYRRNTEAFF.

This clonotype occurred a few times. V usage is TRBV28 and J usage is TRBJ2-1, with a possible D match to TRBD1 (5 bases). Trimming left V 6 bases short and J 1 base short, with 10 bases between. Germline V gives CDR1 MDHEN, CDR2 SYDVKM. This CDR3 spans 14 amino acids. DNA of the CDR3: TGTGCCAGCAGAGAACAGGCGTCCTACAATGAGCAGTTCTTC. Its translation is CASREQASYNEQFF.

The V gene is TRBV10-3, the J gene TRBJ2-3; 7 nucleotides agree with TRBD1. Germline values: CDR1 ENHRY, CDR2 SYGVKD. The J segment lost 5 bases and the V segment lost 6 bases, leaving 11 bases of the junction unmatched. The CDR3 has 15 amino acids. CDR3 sequence (DNA): TGTGCCATCAGGATAGACAGGGTTAAGGGAGATACGCAGTATTTT. It codes for CAIRIDRVKGDTQYF.

This clonotype was detected only a few times. The chain has TRBV7-2 and TRBJ2-3; D may be TRBD2 (7 bases). Germline V gene lookup returns CDR1 SGHTA and CDR2 FQGNSA. CDR3 length: 16 residues. Trimming cost V 1 base and J 5 bases, with 16 bases left between them. For the CDR3, the DNA is TGTGCCAGCAGCTTAGAAGGGGGAGGGCCGGGAGATACGCAGTATTTT. Amino acid sequence: CASSLEGGGPGDTQYF.

As concerns this clonotype: As the CDR3 is not closed by the conserved phenylalanine or tryptophan, this likely results from a read error. The chain employs TRBV19 and TRBJ2-1; D is undetermined. The germline gives CDR1 LNHDA, CDR2 SQIVND (reference sequence). This CDR3 spans 15 amino acids. Trimming removed 1 base at V and 2 bases at J, with 9 bases between. The CDR3 is CASSIAPAAYNEQFL. The CDR3 region has the DNA TGTGCCAGTAGTATAGCCCCCGCCGCCTACAATGAGCAGTTCTTA.

In this sample, this clonotype turned up once. A read error may be the cause here, since a much bigger clone is one base away. The V call is TRBV28, the J call TRBJ1-1; the D is unclear. The CDR3 is 12 residues long. Trimming pared 9 bases from V and 3 bases from J, leaving 11 bases between. The germline V gene encodes CDR1 MDHEN and CDR2 SYDVKM. The CDR3 coding sequence is TGTGCCAGAAGTCTCCCGTACACTGAAGCTTTCTTT. Protein: CARSLPYTEAFF.

This clonotype has ten or more counts. The rearrangement joins TRBV27 to TRBJ1-2; D ambiguous. The CDR3 is 13 amino acids. The ends were cut back, 6 bases at V and 6 bases at J, with 14 bases in the middle. The germline V gene has CDR1 MNHEY and CDR2 SMNVEV (reference sequence). The CDR3 sequence: CASSLTGYDGYTF. DNA of the CDR3: TGTGCCAGCAGCCTGACGGGATATGATGGCTACACCTTC.